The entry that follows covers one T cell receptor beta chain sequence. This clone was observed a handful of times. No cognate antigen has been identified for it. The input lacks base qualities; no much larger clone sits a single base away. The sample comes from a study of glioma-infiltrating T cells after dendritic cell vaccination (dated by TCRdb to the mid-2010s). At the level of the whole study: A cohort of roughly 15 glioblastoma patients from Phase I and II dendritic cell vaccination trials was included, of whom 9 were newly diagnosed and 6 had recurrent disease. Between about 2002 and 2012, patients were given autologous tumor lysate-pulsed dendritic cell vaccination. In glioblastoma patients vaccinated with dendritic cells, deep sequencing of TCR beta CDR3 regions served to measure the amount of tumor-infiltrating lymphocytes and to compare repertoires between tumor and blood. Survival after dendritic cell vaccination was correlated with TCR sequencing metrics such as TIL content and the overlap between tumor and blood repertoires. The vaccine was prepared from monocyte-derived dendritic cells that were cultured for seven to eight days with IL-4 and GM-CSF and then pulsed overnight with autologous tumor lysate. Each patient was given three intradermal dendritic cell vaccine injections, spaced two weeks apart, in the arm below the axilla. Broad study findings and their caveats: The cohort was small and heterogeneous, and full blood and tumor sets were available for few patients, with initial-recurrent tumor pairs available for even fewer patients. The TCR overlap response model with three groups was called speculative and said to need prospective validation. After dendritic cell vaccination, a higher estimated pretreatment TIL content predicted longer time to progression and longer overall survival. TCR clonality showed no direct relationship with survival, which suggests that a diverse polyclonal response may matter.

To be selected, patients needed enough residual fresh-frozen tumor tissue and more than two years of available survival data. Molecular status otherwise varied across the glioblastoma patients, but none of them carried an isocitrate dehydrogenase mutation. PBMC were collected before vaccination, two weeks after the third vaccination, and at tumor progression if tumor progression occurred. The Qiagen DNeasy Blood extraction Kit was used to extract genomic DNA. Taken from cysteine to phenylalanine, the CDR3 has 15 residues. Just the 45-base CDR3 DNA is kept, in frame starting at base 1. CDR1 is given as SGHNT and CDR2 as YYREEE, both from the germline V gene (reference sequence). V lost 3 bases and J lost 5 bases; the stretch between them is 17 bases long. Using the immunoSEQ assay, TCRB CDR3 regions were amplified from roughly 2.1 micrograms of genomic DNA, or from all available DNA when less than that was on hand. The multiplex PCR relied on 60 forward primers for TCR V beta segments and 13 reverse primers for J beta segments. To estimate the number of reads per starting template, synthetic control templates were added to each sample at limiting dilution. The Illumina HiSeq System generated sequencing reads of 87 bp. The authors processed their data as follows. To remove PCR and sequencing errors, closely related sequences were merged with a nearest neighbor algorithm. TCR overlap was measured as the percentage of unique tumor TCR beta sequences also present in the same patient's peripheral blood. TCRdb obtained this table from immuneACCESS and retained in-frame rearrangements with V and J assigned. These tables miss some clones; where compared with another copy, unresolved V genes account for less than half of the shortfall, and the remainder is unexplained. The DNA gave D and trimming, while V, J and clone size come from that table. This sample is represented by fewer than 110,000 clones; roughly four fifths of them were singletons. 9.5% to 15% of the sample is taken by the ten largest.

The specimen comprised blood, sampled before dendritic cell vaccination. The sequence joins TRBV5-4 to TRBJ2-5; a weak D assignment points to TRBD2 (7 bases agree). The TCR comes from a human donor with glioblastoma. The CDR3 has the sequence CASSSRGGLGETQYF. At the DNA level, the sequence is TGTGCCAGCAGCTCGAGGGGGGGCCTCGGGGAGACCCAGTACTTC.